The 29 T cell receptor beta chains below come from one sample, sequenced in a study of T cells in Graves' hyperthyroidism and ophthalmopathy (dated by TCRdb to about 2019). The method was multiplex PCR. Sequencing was performed on an Illumina HiSeq 2000. The TCR beta CDR3 regions were amplified from the RNA transcripts. The TCR CDR3 was subjected to a first round of RT-PCR using the HTBI primer set and the Qiagen OneStep RT-PCR kit. TCRdb reworked the public reads: Q25 trimming with fastp, MiXCR clone assembly, productive beta chains retained. Rows merge per CDR3 protein into single entries with the most common DNA and genes. This sample holds 300,000 or so distinct CDR3 sequences; around 23% were observed only once. The ten biggest clones cover over 45% of the sample. The specimen sequenced was blood. These receptors originate from a woman between 50 and 59 years old with Graves' hyperthyroidism.

This clonotype was seen a handful of times. The rearrangement uses TRBV30 and TRBJ2-6; D is ambiguous. The germline CDR1 and CDR2 sequences are GTSNPN and SVGIG (reference sequence). V shed 4 bases and J shed 0 bases, with 4 bases lying between them. The CDR3 consists of 13 residues. The CDR3 DNA reads as TGTGCCTGGAAGGTCTCTGGGGCCAACGTCCTGACTTTC. Translation: CAWKVSGANVLTF.

The table lists this clonotype with many counts. V gene TRBV20-1 combines with J gene TRBJ2-1; no definite D call. This CDR3 region has 17 residues. CDR1 is DFQATT, CDR2 SNEGSKA, per germline (reference sequence). The germline V and J ends were trimmed by 4 bases and 0 bases, with 19 bases remaining between them. The CDR3 DNA reads as TGCAGTGCTAATGACTTGGGTTGGGTTAGCTCCTACAATGAGCAGTTCTTC. Amino acids: CSANDLGWVSSYNEQFF.

This clonotype was seen at least ten times. J is TRBJ1-1 and V is TRBV12-3 or TRBV12-4; the match to TRBD1 covers 7 bases. The J segment lost 2 bases and the V segment lost 4 bases, leaving 1 base of the junction unmatched. This CDR3 comprises 13 residues. Written as DNA, the CDR3 is TGTGCCAGCAGTTCAGGGGGTAACACTGAAGCTTTCTTT. This codes for CASSSGGNTEAFF.

The J gene is TRBJ2-2, the V gene TRBV6-1; 11 nucleotides align to TRBD2. The CDR3 is 15 amino acids. Trimming cost V 6 bases and J 7 bases; bases outside gene matches: 7. Germline V lookup: CDR1 MNHNS, CDR2 SASEGT. The CDR3 protein is CASRPTSGMGGELFF. The DNA for the CDR3 is TGTGCCAGCAGGCCGACTAGCGGGATGGGCGGGGAGCTGTTTTTT.

This chain links TRBV30 with TRBJ1-2, with 11 bases matching TRBD1. CDR3 size: 14 residues. The V gene's germline CDR1 is GTSNPN and CDR2 SVGIG (reference sequence). V shed 1 base, J shed 6 bases, and the junction held 4 bases outside the gene matches. CDR3 in amino acids: CAWSGGQGAHGYTF. DNA of the CDR3: TGTGCCTGGAGTGGAGGACAGGGGGCACATGGCTACACCTTC.

V usage is TRBV2 and J usage is TRBJ2-4, with a tentative D call TRBD2 (6 bases). With 3 bases removed from V and 6 bases from J, the gap between germline ends came to 18 bases. The length of the CDR3 is 16 residues. Germline V gives CDR1 SNHLY, CDR2 FYNNEI. Written as DNA, the CDR3 is TGTGCCAGCAGTGAGGCGAGGCCGGGAGCGGGAAACATTCAGTACTTC. The encoded protein is CASSEARPGAGNIQYF.

This clonotype was seen more than once but under ten times. This sequence joins TRBV28 and TRBJ2-4; maybe TRBD2 (6 bases). Germline-derived CDR1 and CDR2 are MDHEN and SYDVKM. Trimming shortened V by 3 bases and J by 0 bases, and 12 bases separated the two germline ends. CDR3 length: 16 residues. The CDR3: CASSFDRGLAKNIQYF. CDR3 bases: TGTGCCAGCAGTTTTGATCGGGGACTAGCCAAAAACATTCAGTACTTC.

This chain uses TRBV24-1 with TRBJ2-7; possible D gene TRBD1, 6 bases. The germline V and J ends were trimmed by 4 bases and 6 bases, with 12 bases remaining between them. This CDR3 region has 13 residues. The germline CDR1 and CDR2 sequences are KGHDR and SFDVKD. CDR3 nucleotides: TGTGCCACCAGTGAATCCGGGACAAGCGAGCAGTACTTC. Protein: CATSESGTSEQYF.

This clonotype was detected many times. This chain joins TRBV20-1 and TRBJ2-7; 11 bases line up with TRBD2. There are 15 residues in the CDR3. Trimming cost V 6 bases and J 3 bases; bases outside gene matches: 10. Germline loops: CDR1 DFQATT, CDR2 SNEGSKA (reference sequence). For the CDR3, the DNA is TGCAGTGCCGGTTCGACTAGCGGGGCCCTCTACGAGCAGTACTTC. Its translation is CSAGSTSGALYEQYF.

This clonotype was picked up many times. The chain uses TRBV11-2 and TRBJ2-2, with unresolved D. V was pared by 5 bases and J by 1 base, with 14 bases between. CDR3 length equals 16 residues. Germline CDR1 reads SGHAT; CDR2 reads FQNNGV. CDR3 sequence: CASSQVIRRNTGELFF. The CDR3 DNA is TGTGCCAGCAGCCAGGTCATTCGCAGGAACACCGGGGAGCTGTTTTTT.

This clonotype has ten or more counts. V is TRBV28 and J is TRBJ2-7; D possibly uses TRBD1 or TRBD2 (5 bases each). With 4 bases removed from V and 2 bases from J, the gap between germline ends came to 15 bases. CDR1 and CDR2 (germline): MDHEN, SYDVKM. The CDR3 contains 15 residues. CDR3 in amino acids: CASSYVRLGAYEQYF. CDR3 DNA sequence: TGTGCCAGCAGTTATGTCCGATTGGGGGCCTACGAGCAGTACTTC.

This clonotype was counted ten times or more. The chain has TRBV3-1 and TRBJ2-4, with D uncertain. V was clipped by 0 bases and J by 3 bases, with 9 bases between them. The CDR3 is made up of 15 amino acids. The V gene's germline CDR1 is LGHDT and CDR2 YNNKEL (reference sequence). CDR3 nucleotides: TGTGCCAGCAGCCAAGATACTTCGGGCAAAAACATTCAGTACTTC. Protein sequence: CASSQDTSGKNIQYF.

This clonotype came up many times. The chain has TRBV28 and TRBJ1-1; no definite D call. The CDR3 runs 11 residues. V lost 5 bases and J lost 7, with 8 bases in between. Germline V lookup: CDR1 MDHEN, CDR2 SYDVKM. Here the CDR3 reads CASSGRSEAFF. The CDR3 nucleotides are TGTGCCAGCAGTGGACGGAGTGAAGCTTTCTTT.

This chain uses TRBV5-6 with TRBJ1-1; D is unresolved. This CDR3 contains 15 residues. The germline gives CDR1 SGHDT, CDR2 YYEEEE. Trimming cost V 4 bases and J 5 bases, with 18 bases left between them. CDR3 in amino acids: CASSPETVSRTEAFF. The CDR3, as DNA: TGTGCCAGCAGCCCCGAAACTGTATCTAGGACTGAAGCTTTCTTT.

V usage is TRBV30 and J usage is TRBJ2-2; the D is unclear. Germline CDR1 and CDR2: GTSNPN and SVGIG (reference sequence). This CDR3 contains 16 residues. The V end was cut by 0 bases, the J end by 5 bases, with 16 bases between. The CDR3 DNA reads as TGTGCCTGGAGTGTACTGCCGGGTTACGGAACCGGGGAGCTGTTTTTT. It translates to CAWSVLPGYGTGELFF.

This clonotype has a count of ten or more. The chain has TRBV27 and TRBJ2-3, with 10 bases aligning to TRBD1. This CDR3 has 15 amino acids. V trimming: 10 bases; J trimming: 0 bases; junction bases outside the gene matches: 7. The germline V gene has CDR1 MNHEY and CDR2 SMNVEV (reference sequence). DNA for the CDR3: TGTGCCACTGCATCGGGACAGGGGAGCACAGATACGCAGTATTTT. This gives the protein CATASGQGSTDTQYF.

The chain is built from TRBV6-1 and TRBJ2-3; 7 bases are a match to TRBD2. The trim removed 0 bases at V and 4 bases at J, leaving 4 bases unmatched. Germline-derived CDR1 and CDR2 are MNHNS and SASEGT. CDR3 length: 15 residues. CDR3 amino acids: CASSEARETADTQYF. The CDR3 DNA sequence: TGTGCCAGCAGTGAAGCGCGGGAGACGGCAGATACGCAGTATTTT.

V is TRBV14 and J is TRBJ1-2; D may be TRBD1 (6 bases). Germline V gene lookup returns CDR1 SGHDN and CDR2 FVKESK. Trimming pared 1 base from V and 8 bases from J, leaving 14 bases between. This CDR3 has 14 amino acids. The CDR3 sequence is CASSQVQGVGGYTF. The CDR3 region has the DNA TGTGCCAGCAGCCAAGTACAGGGCGTAGGAGGCTACACCTTC.

The CDR3 is CASSARRGVGGPNEQFF. DNA of the CDR3: TGTGCCAGCAGCGCCCGCCGGGGAGTGGGAGGGCCGAATGAGCAGTTCTTC. This chain connects TRBV11-2 to TRBJ2-1; 7 positions agree with TRBD2. Looked up from germline, CDR1 is SGHAT and CDR2 is FQNNGV. Unmatched junction bases numbered 17, after V lost 5 bases and J lost 7 bases. The CDR3 loop spans 17 amino acids.

The chain combines TRBV24-1 with TRBJ2-4; D possibly corresponds to TRBD1 (6 bases). Germline CDR1 reads KGHDR; CDR2 reads SFDVKD. The CDR3 is made up of 15 amino acids. Trimming cost V 4 bases and J 6 bases, with 15 bases left between them. CDR3 coding DNA: TGTGCCACCAGTGAAGCGACAGGCGGAGGAAACATTCAGTACTTC. It translates to CATSEATGGGNIQYF.

This chain uses TRBV7-2 with TRBJ2-1, with D tentatively TRBD2 (6 bases). CDR1 and CDR2 from the germline V gene are SGHTA and FQGNSA. V was shortened by 5 bases and J by 8 bases, with 19 bases between the two germline ends. The CDR3 is made up of 15 amino acids. This chain's CDR3 is CASSRGTVEIHEQFF. CDR3 DNA sequence: TGTGCCAGCAGCCGGGGGACTGTTGAGATCCATGAGCAGTTCTTC.

The J gene is TRBJ2-5, the V gene TRBV20-1; D call uncertain. Trimming cost V 6 bases and J 2 bases, with 10 bases left between them. The germline V gene encodes CDR1 DFQATT and CDR2 SNEGSKA (reference sequence). The CDR3 length is 12 residues. The DNA of the CDR3 is TGCAGTGCGTCCGGGTGGCAAGAGACCCAGTACTTC. It translates to CSASGWQETQYF.

In its sample, this clonotype was seen many times. The chain carries TRBV2 and TRBJ1-2, with TRBD1 identical over 7 bases. Losses at the gene ends were 7 bases for V and 3 bases for J; bases not matched to a gene: 8. This CDR3 has 14 residues. Looked up from germline, CDR1 is SNHLY and CDR2 is FYNNEI. Here the CDR3 DNA reads TGTGCCAGCACTGTTGACAGGGCGTACTATGGCTACACCTTC. It encodes CASTVDRAYYGYTF.

This chain joins TRBV19 and TRBJ2-1; no firm D call. The DNA end is more similar to TRBJ2-7, so the J call may be wrong. Germline loops: CDR1 LNHDA, CDR2 SQIVND (reference sequence). CDR3 length: 13 amino acids. CDR3 region: CASSSRAPNEQYF. The CDR3 bases are TGTGCCAGTAGTTCAAGGGCGCCGAATGAGCAGTACTTC.

In its sample, this clonotype was seen many times. The chain joins TRBV27 to TRBJ2-5; no definite D call. V lost 6 bases and J 5 bases, leaving 7 bases between the germline ends. The CDR3 loop spans 11 amino acids. Per the germline V gene, CDR1 is MNHEY and CDR2 is SMNVEV (reference sequence). The CDR3 nucleotides are TGTGCCAGCAGGCTTGGTGAGACCCAGTACTTC. Residues: CASRLGETQYF.

This clonotype occurred many times. This chain joins TRBV2 and TRBJ2-5; 8 bases map to TRBD2. CDR1 and CDR2 from the germline V gene are SNHLY and FYNNEI. The CDR3 is made up of 15 amino acids. V trimming: 3 bases; J trimming: 4 bases; junction bases outside the gene matches: 7. In nucleotides, the CDR3 is TGTGCCAGCAGTGACGGGGGGGCGGGAGGAGAGACCCAGTACTTC. This sequence encodes CASSDGGAGGETQYF.

V is TRBV11-1 and J is TRBJ2-5; TRBD2 matches 9 bases. CDR1 and CDR2 (germline): SGHAT, FQDESV (reference sequence). V was clipped by 4 bases and J by 2 bases; unmatched bases: 5. The CDR3 sequence is 15 residues long. CDR3 sequence (DNA): TGTGCCAGCAGCTCAGGCGGGAGGGGACAAGAGACCCAGTACTTC. Amino acids: CASSSGGRGQETQYF. Combining the CDR3 with reference TRBV11-1 and TRBJ2-5 gives the whole variable domain EAEVAQSPRYKITEKSQAVAFWCDPISGHATLYWYRQILGQGPELLVQFQDESVVDDSQLPKDRFSAERLKGVDSTLKIQPAELGDSAMYLCASSSGGRGQETQYFGPGTRLLVL.

This clonotype occurred a few times. J is TRBJ1-2 and V is TRBV29-1; perhaps TRBD1 as D (5 bases). The germline V gene has CDR1 SQVTM and CDR2 ANQGSEA. The CDR3 sequence is 12 residues long. V lost 3 bases, J lost 4 bases, and 9 bases lay in between. CDR3 amino acids: CSVDSGGYGYTF. In DNA, the CDR3 is TGCAGCGTTGACTCTGGGGGCTATGGCTACACCTTC. Looking up the rest from reference TRBV29-1 and TRBJ1-2 gives the full variable domain: SAVISQKPSRDICQRGTSLTIQCQVDSQVTMMFWYRQQPGQSLTLIATANQGSEATYESGFVIDKFPISRPNLTFSTLTVSNMSPEDSSIYLCSVDSGGYGYTFGSGTRLTVV.

This clonotype came up a few times. The rearrangement joins TRBV7-9 to TRBJ2-1; D might be TRBD2 (6 bases). CDR1 and CDR2 from the germline V gene are SEHNR and FQNEAQ (reference sequence). The CDR3 has 15 amino acids. With 2 bases removed from V and 8 bases from J, the gap between germline ends came to 16 bases. As DNA, the CDR3 is TGTGCCAGCAGCTTATGGTTAACGGGAGTCCATGAGCAGTTCTTC. Translation: CASSLWLTGVHEQFF. Full variable domain (remainder filled in from reference TRBV7-9 and TRBJ2-1): DTGVSQNPRHKITKRGQNVTFRCDPISEHNRLYWYRQTLGQGPEFLTYFQNEAQLEKSRLLSDRFSAERPKGSFSTLEIQRTEQGDSAMYLCASSLWLTGVHEQFFGPGTRLTVL.